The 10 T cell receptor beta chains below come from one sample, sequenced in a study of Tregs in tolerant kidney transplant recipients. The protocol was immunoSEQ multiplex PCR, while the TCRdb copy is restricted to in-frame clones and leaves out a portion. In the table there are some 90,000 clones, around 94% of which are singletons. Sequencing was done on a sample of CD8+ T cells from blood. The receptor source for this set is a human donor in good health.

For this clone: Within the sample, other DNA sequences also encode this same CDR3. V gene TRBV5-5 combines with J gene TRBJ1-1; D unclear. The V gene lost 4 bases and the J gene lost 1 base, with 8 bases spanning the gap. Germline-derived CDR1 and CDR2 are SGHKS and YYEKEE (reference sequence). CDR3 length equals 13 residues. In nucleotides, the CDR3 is TGTGCCAGCAGCCCGGACGGGAACACTGAAGCTTTCTTT. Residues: CASSPDGNTEAFF.

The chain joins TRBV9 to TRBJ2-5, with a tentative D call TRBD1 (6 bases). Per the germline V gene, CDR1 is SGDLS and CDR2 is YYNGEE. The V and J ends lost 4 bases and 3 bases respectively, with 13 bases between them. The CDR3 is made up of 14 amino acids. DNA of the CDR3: TGTGCCAGCAGCCTCCGGGACAATAAAGAGACCCAGTACTTC. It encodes CASSLRDNKETQYF.

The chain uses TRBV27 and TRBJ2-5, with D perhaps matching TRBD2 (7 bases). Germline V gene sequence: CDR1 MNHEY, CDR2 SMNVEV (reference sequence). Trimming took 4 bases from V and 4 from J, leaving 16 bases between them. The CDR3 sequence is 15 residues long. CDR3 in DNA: TGTGCCAGCAGTTCAACCCCCGGGGGGCTAGAGACCCAGTACTTC. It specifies CASSSTPGGLETQYF.

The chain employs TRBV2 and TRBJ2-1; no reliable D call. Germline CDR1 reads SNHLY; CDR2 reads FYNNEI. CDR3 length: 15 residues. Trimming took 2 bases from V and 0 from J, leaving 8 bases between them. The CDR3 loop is CASSEYRSSYNEQFF. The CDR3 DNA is TGTGCCAGCAGTGAATATAGGAGCTCCTACAATGAGCAGTTCTTC.

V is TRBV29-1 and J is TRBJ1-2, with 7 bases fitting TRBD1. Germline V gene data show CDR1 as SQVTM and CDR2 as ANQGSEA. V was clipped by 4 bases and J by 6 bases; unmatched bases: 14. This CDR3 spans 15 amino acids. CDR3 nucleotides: TGCAGCGTTGCCAGGGGGATGGGTTTCGAGGATGGCTACACCTTC. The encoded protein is CSVARGMGFEDGYTF.

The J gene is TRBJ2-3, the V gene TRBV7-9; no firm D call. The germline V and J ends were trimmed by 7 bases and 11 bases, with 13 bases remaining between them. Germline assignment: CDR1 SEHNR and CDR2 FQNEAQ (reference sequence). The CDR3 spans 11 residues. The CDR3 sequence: CASTRSFEQYF. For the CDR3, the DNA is TGTGCCAGCACCCGTTCATTCGAGCAGTATTTT.

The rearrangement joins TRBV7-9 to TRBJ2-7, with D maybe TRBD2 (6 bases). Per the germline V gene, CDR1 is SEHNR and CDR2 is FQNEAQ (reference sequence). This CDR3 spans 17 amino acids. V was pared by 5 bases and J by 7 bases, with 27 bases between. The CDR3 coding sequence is TGTGCCAGCAGCCTCTCATCCGTTGGGGACTCCCTCGGAGAGCAGTACTTC. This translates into CASSLSSVGDSLGEQYF.

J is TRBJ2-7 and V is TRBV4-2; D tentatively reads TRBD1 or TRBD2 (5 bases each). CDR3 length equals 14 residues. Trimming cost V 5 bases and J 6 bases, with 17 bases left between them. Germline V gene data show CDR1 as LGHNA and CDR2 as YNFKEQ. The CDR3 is CASSLGVGVGEQYF. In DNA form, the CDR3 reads TGTGCCAGCAGCTTGGGGGTAGGGGTGGGCGAGCAGTACTTC.

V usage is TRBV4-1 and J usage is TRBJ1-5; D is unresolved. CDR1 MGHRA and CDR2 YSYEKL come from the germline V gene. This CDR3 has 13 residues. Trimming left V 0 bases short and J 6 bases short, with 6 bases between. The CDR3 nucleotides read TGCGCCAGCAGCCAAGAGAGTGGTCAGCCCCAGCATTTT. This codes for CASSQESGQPQHF.

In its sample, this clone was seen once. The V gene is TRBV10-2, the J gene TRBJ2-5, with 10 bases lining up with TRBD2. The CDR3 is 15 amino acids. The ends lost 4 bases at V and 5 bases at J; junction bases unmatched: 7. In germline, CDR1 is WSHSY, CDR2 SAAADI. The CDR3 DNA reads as TGCGCCAGCAGTGCGCTAGCGGGAGTCAGGGAGACCCAGTACTTC. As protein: CASSALAGVRETQYF.